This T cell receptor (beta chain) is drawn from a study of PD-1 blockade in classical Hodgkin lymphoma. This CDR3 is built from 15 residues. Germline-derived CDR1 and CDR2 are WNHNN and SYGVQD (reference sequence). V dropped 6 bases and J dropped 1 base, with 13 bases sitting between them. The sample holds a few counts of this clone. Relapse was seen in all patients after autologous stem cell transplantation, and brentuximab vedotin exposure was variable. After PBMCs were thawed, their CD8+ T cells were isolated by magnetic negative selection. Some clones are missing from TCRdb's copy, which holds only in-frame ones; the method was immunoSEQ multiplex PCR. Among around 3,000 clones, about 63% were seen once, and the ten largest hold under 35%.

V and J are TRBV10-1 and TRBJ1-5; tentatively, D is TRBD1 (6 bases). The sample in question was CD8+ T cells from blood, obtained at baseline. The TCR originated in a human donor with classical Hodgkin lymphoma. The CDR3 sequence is CASRTGIKSNQPQHF. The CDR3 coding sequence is TGCGCCAGCAGAACAGGGATTAAGAGCAATCAGCCCCAGCATTTT.